This T cell receptor beta chain was recovered during a study of Ad26.COV2.S vaccination and SARS-CoV-2 variants. About the study: A participant enrolled in the COV1001 Ad26.COV2.S trial arm provided the sample. Doses of Ad26.COV2.S were injected into muscle once or twice, 56 days apart.

Note on this clone: The antigen is unknown.

General study points: Greater spike-specific TCR breadth was seen in vaccine recipients than in placebo recipients.

Treatment given: roughly 20 received Ad26.COV2.S at low or high dose, single or two shots; five or six received placebo; per-sample allocation not given. Following the first vaccine or placebo injection, samples were taken on day 63. An 18-55-year-old adult in Boston served as donor. The CDR3 extends over 15 amino acids. Germline values: CDR1 SNHLY, CDR2 FYNNEI. Trimming at V came to 5 bases and at J to 2 bases, leaving 3 bases not matched to a gene. Clones were sequenced by immunoSEQ multiplex PCR, and TCRdb holds only the in-frame ones, with some missing. The sample has hundreds of thousands of clones; about 87% are singletons.

This chain joins TRBV2 and TRBJ2-6, with 7 bases matching TRBD1. The sample consisted of peripheral blood, taken in a trial of Ad26.COV2.S vaccine versus placebo. The receptor comes from a person aged 18-60 years who received the Ad26.COV2.S COVID-19 vaccine or a placebo. Here the CDR3 reads CASSQDRAGANVLTF. The CDR3 DNA sequence: TGTGCCAGCAGTCAAGACAGGGCTGGGGCCAACGTCCTGACTTTC.